The rows below give T cell receptor beta chains drawn from one sample of a study of spatial heterogeneity in lung cancer. TCRdb itself ran the 5' RACE reads through MiXCR, one entry per CDR3 protein. The table records about 95,000 distinct CDR3 sequences, roughly 8.7% of them present only once. Sequences were derived from PBMCs, sampled at surgery. These receptor sequences come from a male donor with early-stage non-small cell lung cancer. Each CDR3 is given with its conserved first and last residue. A D gene is named only where the DNA matches it firmly. Clone size is given for some rows only: seen once, a few or many times, or a class if the clone is expanded.

d_call	v_call	j_call	clone_size	cdr3_nt	cdr3_aa
TRBD2	TRBV29-1	TRBJ2-5	many	TGCAGCGTCAGCCCCGGGACTAGCCTAGGGGAGACCCAGTACTTC	CSVSPGTSLGETQYF
.	TRBV5-1	TRBJ2-7	.	TGCGCCAGCAGCTTGACTAGAGTCGAGCAGTACTTC	CASSLTRVEQYF
.	TRBV27	TRBJ2-1	few	TGTGCCAGCAGTCCGGACGGGAACAATGAGCAGTTCTTC	CASSPDGNNEQFF
.	TRBV29-1	TRBJ1-3	many	TGCAGCGTTGGGGACAAGTCTGGAAACACCATATATTTT	CSVGDKSGNTIYF
.	TRBV19	TRBJ2-6	many	TGTGCCAGTGCGCCTCGGAGCTCTGGGGCCAACGTCCTGACTTTC	CASAPRSSGANVLTF
.	TRBV2	TRBJ2-1	many	TGTGCCACTCGCCAGACTAGTGTGCAGTTCTTC	CATRQTSVQFF
.	TRBV7-3	TRBJ2-2	few	TGTGCCAGCAGGGGCAGGGGAACCGGGGAGCTGTTTTTT	CASRGRGTGELFF
TRBD2	TRBV18	TRBJ2-7	few	TGTGCCAGCTCACAGGGCGGGAGTGCCTACGAGCAGTACTTC	CASSQGGSAYEQYF
.	TRBV6-5	TRBJ2-7	many	TGTGCCAGCAGTTATTACGGGGTATCCTACGAGCAGTACTTC	CASSYYGVSYEQYF
TRBD1	TRBV7-2	TRBJ1-2	.	TGTGCCAGCAGCTTTACTTCGACAGGGAACTATGGCTACACCTTC	CASSFTSTGNYGYTF
TRBD2	TRBV9	TRBJ2-1	.	TGTGCCAGCAGCGTACTGGGACTAGCGGGGTACAATGAGCAGTTCTTC	CASSVLGLAGYNEQFF
TRBD2	TRBV29-1	TRBJ2-1	many	TGCAGCGTTATAGAGCGGGAGGGCCTGAATGAGCAGTTCTTC	CSVIEREGLNEQFF
TRBD2	TRBV11-3	TRBJ2-1	.	TGTGCCAGCAGCTTAGATTTGGGGGGGATCGTAAGCAATGAGCAGTTCTTC	CASSLDLGGIVSNEQFF
.	TRBV6-1	TRBJ2-1	many	TGTGCCAGCACTGAACGGAGACGTCCCATGCCGGAGCAGTTCTTC	CASTERRRPMPEQFF
.	TRBV20-1	TRBJ1-5	many	TGCAGTGCGTCACACATAGATCAGCCCCAGCATTTT	CSASHIDQPQHF
.	TRBV29-1	TRBJ2-7	.	TGCAGCGTTGGGAAGGACTACGAGCAGTACTTC	CSVGKDYEQYF
TRBD2	TRBV10-3	TRBJ2-1	few	TGTGCCATCAGACTGACTAGCGGGGGGGCAAATGAGCAGTTCTTC	CAIRLTSGGANEQFF
.	TRBV11-2	TRBJ2-3	.	TGTGCCAGCAGCTCTCCCAGCGGGAGCACAGATACGCAGTATTTT	CASSSPSGSTDTQYF
.	TRBV3-1	TRBJ2-1	.	TGTGCCAGCAGCCAAGAGCATCTGGGGGTGTTCTACAATGAGCAGTTCTTC	CASSQEHLGVFYNEQFF
.	TRBV2	TRBJ2-1	.	TGTGCCAGCAAAGGACAAATCTACAATGAGCAGTTCTTC	CASKGQIYNEQFF
TRBD1	TRBV20-1	TRBJ1-5	few	TGCAGTGCTCTTACAGGGGACAATCAGCCCCAGCATTTT	CSALTGDNQPQHF
.	TRBV7-2	TRBJ2-1	.	TGTGCCAGCAGCTACTCCCCCGAGAGGGGGGCCCCGATCTTC	CASSYSPERGAPIF
.	TRBV12-3/TRBV12-4	TRBJ1-1	many	TGTGCCAGCAGGCCTGAGACAGACTTGAACACTGAAGCTTTCTTT	CASRPETDLNTEAFF
TRBD1	TRBV2	TRBJ2-7	.	TGTGCCAGCTCCGCCGGGACAGGGGGATCCTACGAGCAGTACTTC	CASSAGTGGSYEQYF
TRBD1	TRBV29-1	TRBJ2-3	many	TGCAGCGTCCAGGACAGGGTTCGTATGAATACGCAGTATTTT	CSVQDRVRMNTQYF
.	TRBV4-3	TRBJ2-3	.	TGCGCCAGCAGCCAAGCGAAGACAGGATCTCTTACCCTTAGCACAGATACGCAGTATTTT	CASSQAKTGSLTLSTDTQYF
TRBD2	TRBV25-1	TRBJ2-7	few	TGTGCCAGCACCAGCGGGGGGACCTACGAGCAGTACTTC	CASTSGGTYEQYF
.	TRBV7-3	TRBJ2-3	.	TGTGCCAGCAGCTTAGGGGGCGACCTTGTGCAGTATTTT	CASSLGGDLVQYF
.	TRBV9	TRBJ2-7	many	TGTGCCAGCAGCGTGGGGGGCTCCTACGAGCAGTACTTC	CASSVGGSYEQYF
.	TRBV7-8	TRBJ1-1	few	TGTGCCAGCAGCTTAGTGTTGTCTGGCGAAGCTTTCTTT	CASSLVLSGEAFF
.	TRBV18	TRBJ2-5	few	TGTGCCAGCTCACCGTGGCAGGGGGAGACCCAGTACTTC	CASSPWQGETQYF
TRBD1	TRBV15	TRBJ1-1	.	TGTGCCACCAGCAGGGCGGACAGGGGGCGCGTCTTCACTGAAGCTTTCTTT	CATSRADRGRVFTEAFF
.	TRBV9	TRBJ2-2	.	TGTGCCAGCAGCGGGCGGTATGCGGGGAACACCGGGGAGCTGTTTTTT	CASSGRYAGNTGELFF
.	TRBV5-1	TRBJ2-5	many	TGCGCCAGCAGCTTTGGCCCCGGGACGGCACAAGAGACCCAGTACTTC	CASSFGPGTAQETQYF
TRBD1	TRBV5-1	TRBJ2-3	.	TGCGCCAGCAGCTTGGCAGCCGGGACAGGGAAGACAGATACGCAGTATTTT	CASSLAAGTGKTDTQYF
TRBD2	TRBV20-1	TRBJ2-7	many	TGCAGTGCTAGAGACCCAGCGGGGGGAAACTACGAGCAGTACTTC	CSARDPAGGNYEQYF
.	TRBV20-1	TRBJ2-3	.	TGCAGTGCTAGAGATCATCTAGATACGCAGTATTTT	CSARDHLDTQYF
.	TRBV7-2	TRBJ2-7	.	TGTGCCAGCAGCTTAGCACGCCACTACGAGCAGTACTTC	CASSLARHYEQYF
.	TRBV5-1	TRBJ2-5	many	TGCGCCAGCAGCTCCGGTGCAACGGCCCAAGAGACCCAGTACTTC	CASSSGATAQETQYF
.	TRBV4-1	TRBJ2-1	few	TGCGCCAGCAGCCAAGCGGGCTCCAGCTCCTACAATGAGCAGTTCTTC	CASSQAGSSSYNEQFF
.	TRBV28	TRBJ1-5	many	TGTGCCAGCAGCCTTTGGGGTAGCGGTCAGCCCCAGCATTTT	CASSLWGSGQPQHF